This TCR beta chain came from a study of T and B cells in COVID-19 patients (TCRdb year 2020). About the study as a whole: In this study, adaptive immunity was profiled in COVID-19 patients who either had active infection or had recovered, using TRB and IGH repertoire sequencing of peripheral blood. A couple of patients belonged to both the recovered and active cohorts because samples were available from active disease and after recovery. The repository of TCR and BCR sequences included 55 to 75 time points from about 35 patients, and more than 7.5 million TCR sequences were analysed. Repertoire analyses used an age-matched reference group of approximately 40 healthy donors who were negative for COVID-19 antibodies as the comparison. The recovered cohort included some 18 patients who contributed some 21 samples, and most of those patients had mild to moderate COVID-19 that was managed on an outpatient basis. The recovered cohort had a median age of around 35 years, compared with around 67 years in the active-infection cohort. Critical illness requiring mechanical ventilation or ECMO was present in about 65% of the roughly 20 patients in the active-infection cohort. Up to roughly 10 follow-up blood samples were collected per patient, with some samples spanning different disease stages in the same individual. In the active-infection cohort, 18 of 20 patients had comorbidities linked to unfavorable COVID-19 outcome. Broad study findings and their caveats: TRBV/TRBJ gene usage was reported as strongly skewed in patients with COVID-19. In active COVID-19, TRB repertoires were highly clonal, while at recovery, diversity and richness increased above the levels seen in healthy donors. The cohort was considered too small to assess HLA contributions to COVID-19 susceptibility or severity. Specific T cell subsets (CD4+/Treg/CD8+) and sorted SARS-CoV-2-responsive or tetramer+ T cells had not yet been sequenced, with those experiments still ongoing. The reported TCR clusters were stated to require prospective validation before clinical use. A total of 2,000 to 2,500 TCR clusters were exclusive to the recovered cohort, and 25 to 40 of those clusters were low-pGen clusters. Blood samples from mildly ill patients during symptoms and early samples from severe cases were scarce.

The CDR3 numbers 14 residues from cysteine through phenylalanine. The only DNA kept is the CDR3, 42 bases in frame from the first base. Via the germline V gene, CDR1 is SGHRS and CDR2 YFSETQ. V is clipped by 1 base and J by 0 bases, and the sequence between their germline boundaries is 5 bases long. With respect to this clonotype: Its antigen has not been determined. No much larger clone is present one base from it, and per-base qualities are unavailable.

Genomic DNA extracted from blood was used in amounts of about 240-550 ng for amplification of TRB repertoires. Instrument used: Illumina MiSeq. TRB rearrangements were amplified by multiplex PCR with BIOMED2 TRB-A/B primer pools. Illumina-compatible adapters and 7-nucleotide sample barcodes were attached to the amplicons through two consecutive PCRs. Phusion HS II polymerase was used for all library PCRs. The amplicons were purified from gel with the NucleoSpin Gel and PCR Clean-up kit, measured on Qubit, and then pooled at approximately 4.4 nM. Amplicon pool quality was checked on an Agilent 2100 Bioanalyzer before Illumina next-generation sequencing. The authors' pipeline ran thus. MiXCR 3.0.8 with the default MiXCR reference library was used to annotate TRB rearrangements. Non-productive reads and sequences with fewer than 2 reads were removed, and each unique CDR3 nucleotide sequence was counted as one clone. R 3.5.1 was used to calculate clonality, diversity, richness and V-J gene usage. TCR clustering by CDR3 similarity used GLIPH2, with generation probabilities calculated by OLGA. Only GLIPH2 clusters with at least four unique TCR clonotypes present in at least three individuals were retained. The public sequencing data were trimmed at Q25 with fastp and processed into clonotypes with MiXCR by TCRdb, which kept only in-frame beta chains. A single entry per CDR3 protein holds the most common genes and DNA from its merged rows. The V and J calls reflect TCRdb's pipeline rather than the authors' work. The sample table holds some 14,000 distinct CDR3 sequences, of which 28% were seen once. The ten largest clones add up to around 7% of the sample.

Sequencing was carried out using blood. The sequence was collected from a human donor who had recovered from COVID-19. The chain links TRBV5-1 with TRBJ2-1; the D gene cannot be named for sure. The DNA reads TGCGCCAGCAGCTTGCCGAGCTCCTACAATGAGCAGTTCTTC. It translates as CASSLPSSYNEQFF.